The 2 T cell receptor beta chains below come from one sample, sequenced in a study of OX40 agonist ivuxolimab in advanced cancers. Here immunoSEQ multiplex PCR was the method, and the copy in TCRdb shows in-frame clones only, minus some. The sample holds about 62,000 clones; roughly 78% are singletons and the top ten take approximately 11%. The sample consisted of CD4+ or CD8+ T cells sorted from blood, taken in a trial of the OX40 agonist ivuxolimab. These receptors all come from an adult with an advanced solid tumor such as melanoma, head and neck, liver or kidney cancer.

This clone was detected a few times. CDR3 DNA: TGTGCCAGCAGCCAATCCGACCAGGACACTGAAGCTTTCTTT. It specifies CASSQSDQDTEAFF. The rearrangement links TRBV16 to TRBJ1-1; no clear D gene. This CDR3 is 14 amino acids long. Germline CDR1 KGHSY, CDR2 FQNENV. Trimming removed 0 bases from V and 3 bases from J, with 8 bases in between.

The V and J genes are TRBV5-5 and TRBJ2-7, with D perhaps TRBD2 (5 bases). Germline loops: CDR1 SGHKS, CDR2 YYEKEE (reference sequence). V was clipped by 3 bases and J by 1 base, with 14 bases between them. CDR3 length: 15 amino acids. CDR3 protein: CASSSAWTGSYEQYF. Written as DNA, the CDR3 is TGTGCCAGCAGCTCGGCCTGGACGGGATCCTACGAGCAGTACTTC.